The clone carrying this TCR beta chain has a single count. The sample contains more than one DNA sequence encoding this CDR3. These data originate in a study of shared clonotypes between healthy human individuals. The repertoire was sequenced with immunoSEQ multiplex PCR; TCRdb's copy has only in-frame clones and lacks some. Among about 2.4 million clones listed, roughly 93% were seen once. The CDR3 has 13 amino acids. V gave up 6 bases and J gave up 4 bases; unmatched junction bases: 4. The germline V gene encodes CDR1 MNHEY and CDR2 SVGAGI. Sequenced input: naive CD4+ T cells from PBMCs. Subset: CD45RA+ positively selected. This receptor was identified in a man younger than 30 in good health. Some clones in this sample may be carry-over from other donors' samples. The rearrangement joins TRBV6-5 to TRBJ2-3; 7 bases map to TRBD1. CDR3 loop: CASRRQGADTQYF. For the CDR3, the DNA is TGTGCCAGCAGGCGCCAGGGGGCAGATACGCAGTATTTT.